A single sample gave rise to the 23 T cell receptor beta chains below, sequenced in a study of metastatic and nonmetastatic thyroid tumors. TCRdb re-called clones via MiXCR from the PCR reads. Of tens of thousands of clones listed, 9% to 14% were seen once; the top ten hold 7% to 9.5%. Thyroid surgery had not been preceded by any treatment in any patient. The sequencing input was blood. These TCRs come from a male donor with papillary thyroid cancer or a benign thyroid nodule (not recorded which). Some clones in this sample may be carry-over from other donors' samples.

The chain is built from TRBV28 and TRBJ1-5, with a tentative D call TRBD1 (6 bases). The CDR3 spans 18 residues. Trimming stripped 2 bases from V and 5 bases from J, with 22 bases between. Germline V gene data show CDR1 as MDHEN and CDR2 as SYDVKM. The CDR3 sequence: CASSLEGGLALGDQPQHF. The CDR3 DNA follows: TGTGCCAGCAGTTTAGAGGGGGGCCTCGCCCTTGGGGATCAGCCCCAGCATTTT.

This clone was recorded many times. DNA of the CDR3: TGCAGTGCTCCCAGACAGGGGCCATCCTACGAGCAGTACTTC. Translation: CSAPRQGPSYEQYF. The rearrangement links TRBV20-1 to TRBJ2-7, with 8 bases matching TRBD1. Germline values: CDR1 DFQATT, CDR2 SNEGSKA (reference sequence). The CDR3 has 14 residues. Losses at the gene ends were 5 bases for V and 1 base for J; bases not matched to a gene: 7.

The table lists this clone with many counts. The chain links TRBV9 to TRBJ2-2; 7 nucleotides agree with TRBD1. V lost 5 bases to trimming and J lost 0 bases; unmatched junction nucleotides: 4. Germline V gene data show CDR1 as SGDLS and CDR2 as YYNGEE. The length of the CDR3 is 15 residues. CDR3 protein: CASSRQGANTGELFF. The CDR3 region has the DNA TGTGCCAGCAGTCGACAGGGCGCGAACACCGGGGAGCTGTTTTTT.

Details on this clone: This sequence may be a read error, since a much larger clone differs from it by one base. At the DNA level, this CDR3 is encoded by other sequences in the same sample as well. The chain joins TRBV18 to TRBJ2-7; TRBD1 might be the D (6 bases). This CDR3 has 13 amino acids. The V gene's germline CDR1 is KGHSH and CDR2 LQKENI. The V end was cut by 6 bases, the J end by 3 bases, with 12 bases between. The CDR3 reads CASSLRQDYEQYF. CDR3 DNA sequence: TGTGCCAGCTCGCTGAGACAGGACTACGAGCAGTACTTC.

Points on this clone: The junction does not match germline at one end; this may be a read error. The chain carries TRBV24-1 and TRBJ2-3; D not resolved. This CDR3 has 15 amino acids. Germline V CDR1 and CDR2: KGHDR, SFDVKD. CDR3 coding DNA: TGTGCCACCAGTGATTCCCTCCGACGCACATATACGCAGTATTTT. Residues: CATSDSLRRTYTQYF.

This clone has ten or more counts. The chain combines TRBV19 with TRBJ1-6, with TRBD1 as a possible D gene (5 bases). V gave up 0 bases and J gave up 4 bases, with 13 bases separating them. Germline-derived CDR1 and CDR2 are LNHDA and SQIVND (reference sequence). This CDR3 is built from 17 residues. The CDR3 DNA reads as TGTGCCAGTAGTATAGACCCGGGACTGCCGTATAATTCACCCCTCCACTTT. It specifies CASSIDPGLPYNSPLHF.

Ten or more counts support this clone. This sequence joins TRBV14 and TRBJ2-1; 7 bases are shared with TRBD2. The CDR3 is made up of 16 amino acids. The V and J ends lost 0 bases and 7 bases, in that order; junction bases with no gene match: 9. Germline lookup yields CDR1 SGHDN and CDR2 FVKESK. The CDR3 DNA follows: TGTGCCAGCAGCCAAGAAGTGCGGGAGAAGAAAAATGAGCAGTTCTTC. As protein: CASSQEVREKKNEQFF.

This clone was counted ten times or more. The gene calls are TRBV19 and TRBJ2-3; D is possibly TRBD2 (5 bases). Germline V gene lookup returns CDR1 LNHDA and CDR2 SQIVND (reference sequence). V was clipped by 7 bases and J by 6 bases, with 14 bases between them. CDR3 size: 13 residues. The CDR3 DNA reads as TGTGCCAGTAACCTAATAGAGGGCGATACGCAGTATTTT. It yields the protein CASNLIEGDTQYF.

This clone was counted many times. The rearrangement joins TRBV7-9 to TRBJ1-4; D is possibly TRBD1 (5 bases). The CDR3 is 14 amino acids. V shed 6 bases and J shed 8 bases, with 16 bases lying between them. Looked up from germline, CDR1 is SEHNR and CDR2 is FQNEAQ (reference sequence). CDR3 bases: TGTGCCAGCAGTCTCGGGGGGGGTGCCGAAAAACTGTTTTTT. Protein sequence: CASSLGGGAEKLFF.

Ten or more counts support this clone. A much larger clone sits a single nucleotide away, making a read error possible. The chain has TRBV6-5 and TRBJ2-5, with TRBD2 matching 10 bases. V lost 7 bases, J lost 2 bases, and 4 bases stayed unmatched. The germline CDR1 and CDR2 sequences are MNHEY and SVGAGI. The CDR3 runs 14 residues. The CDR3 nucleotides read TGTGCCAGCATCCCGGGACTAGCGCAAGAGACCCAGTACTTC. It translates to CASIPGLAQETQYF.

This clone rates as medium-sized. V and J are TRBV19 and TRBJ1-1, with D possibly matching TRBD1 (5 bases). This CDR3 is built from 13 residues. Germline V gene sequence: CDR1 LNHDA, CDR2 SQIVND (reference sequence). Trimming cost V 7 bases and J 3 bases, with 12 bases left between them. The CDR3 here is CASKGGGDTEAFF. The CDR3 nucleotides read TGTGCCAGTAAAGGTGGAGGGGACACTGAAGCTTTCTTT.

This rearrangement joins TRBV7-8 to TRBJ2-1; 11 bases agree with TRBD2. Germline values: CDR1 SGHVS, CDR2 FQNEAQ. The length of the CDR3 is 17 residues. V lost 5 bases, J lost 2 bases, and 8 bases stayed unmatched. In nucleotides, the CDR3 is TGTGCCAGCAGCGCTAATTTTAGCGGGAGGGCCTACAATGAGCAGTTCTTC. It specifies CASSANFSGRAYNEQFF.

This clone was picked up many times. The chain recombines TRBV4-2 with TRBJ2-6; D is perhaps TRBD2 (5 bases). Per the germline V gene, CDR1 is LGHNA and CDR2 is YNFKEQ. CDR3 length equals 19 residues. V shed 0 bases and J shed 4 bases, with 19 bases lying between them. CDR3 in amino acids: CASSQDLGILTSGANVLTF. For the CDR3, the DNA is TGTGCCAGCAGCCAAGATCTCGGGATCCTGACCTCCGGGGCCAACGTCCTGACTTTC.

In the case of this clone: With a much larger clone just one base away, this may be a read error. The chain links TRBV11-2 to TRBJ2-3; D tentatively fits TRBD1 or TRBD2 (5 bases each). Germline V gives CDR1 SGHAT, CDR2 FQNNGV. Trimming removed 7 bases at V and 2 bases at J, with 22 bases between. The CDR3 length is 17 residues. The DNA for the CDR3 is TGTGCCAGCATCTCAAGCCGGGACGTCCCTTCCACAGATACGCAGTATTTT. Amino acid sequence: CASISSRDVPSTDTQYF.

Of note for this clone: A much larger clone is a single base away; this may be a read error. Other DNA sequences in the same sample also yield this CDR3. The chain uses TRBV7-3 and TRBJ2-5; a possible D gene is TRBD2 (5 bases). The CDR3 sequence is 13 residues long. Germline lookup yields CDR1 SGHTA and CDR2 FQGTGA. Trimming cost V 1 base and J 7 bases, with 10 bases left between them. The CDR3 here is CASSLNTLGTQYF. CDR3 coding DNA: TGTGCCAGCAGCTTAAACACACTAGGGACCCAGTACTTC.

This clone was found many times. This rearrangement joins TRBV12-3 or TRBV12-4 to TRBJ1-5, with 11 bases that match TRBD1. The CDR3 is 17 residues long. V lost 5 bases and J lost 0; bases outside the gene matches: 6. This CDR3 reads CASSLGQGAPSNQPQHF. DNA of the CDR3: TGTGCCAGCAGTCTCGGACAGGGGGCTCCTAGCAATCAGCCCCAGCATTTT.

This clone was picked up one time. Here the CDR3 reads CAWSAEHLNQPQHF. The DNA for the CDR3 is TGTGCCTGGAGTGCCGAACACCTAAATCAGCCCCAGCATTTT. The chain employs TRBV30 and TRBJ1-5; D remains ambiguous. The germline CDR1 and CDR2 sequences are GTSNPN and SVGIG (reference sequence). The CDR3 loop spans 14 amino acids. V shed 1 base and J shed 4 bases, with 11 bases lying between them.

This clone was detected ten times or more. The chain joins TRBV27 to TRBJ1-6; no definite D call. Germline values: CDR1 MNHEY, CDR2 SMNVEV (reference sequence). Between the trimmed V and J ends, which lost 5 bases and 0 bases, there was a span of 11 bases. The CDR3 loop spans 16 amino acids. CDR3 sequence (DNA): TGTGCCAGCAGTCCCCCTAGGAGCTCCTATAATTCACCCCTCCACTTT. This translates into CASSPPRSSYNSPLHF.

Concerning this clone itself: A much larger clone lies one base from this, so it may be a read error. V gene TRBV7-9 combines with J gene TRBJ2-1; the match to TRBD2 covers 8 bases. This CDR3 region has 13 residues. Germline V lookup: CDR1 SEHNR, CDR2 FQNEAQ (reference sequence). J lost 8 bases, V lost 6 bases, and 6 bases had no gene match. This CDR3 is CASRGTRVYEQFF. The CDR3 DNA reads TGTGCCAGCAGAGGGACTAGGGTGTATGAGCAGTTCTTC.

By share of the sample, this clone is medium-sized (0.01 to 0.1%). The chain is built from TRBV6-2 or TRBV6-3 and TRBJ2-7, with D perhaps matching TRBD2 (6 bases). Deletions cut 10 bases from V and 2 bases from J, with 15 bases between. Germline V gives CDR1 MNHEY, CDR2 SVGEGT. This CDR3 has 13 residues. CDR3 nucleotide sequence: TGTGCCACCCGTCGGGGGACCCCCTACGAGCAGTACTTC. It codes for CATRRGTPYEQYF.

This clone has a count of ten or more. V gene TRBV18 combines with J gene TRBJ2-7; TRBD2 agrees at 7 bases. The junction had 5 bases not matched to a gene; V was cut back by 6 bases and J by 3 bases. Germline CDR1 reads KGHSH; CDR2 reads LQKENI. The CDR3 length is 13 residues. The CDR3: CASSSGEGYEQYF. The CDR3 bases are TGTGCCAGCTCCTCTGGGGAGGGCTACGAGCAGTACTTC.

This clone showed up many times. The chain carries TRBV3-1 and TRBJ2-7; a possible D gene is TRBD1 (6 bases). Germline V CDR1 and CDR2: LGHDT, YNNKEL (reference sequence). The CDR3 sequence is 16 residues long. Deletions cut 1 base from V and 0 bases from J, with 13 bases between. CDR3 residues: CASSQALQGSSYEQYF. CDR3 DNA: TGTGCCAGCAGCCAAGCGCTACAGGGAAGCTCCTACGAGCAGTACTTC.

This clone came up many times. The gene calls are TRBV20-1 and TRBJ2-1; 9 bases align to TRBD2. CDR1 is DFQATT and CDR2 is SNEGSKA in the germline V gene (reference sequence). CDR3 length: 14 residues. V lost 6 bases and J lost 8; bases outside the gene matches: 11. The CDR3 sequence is CSADRREGGDEQFF. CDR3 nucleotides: TGCAGTGCCGATCGGCGGGAGGGCGGGGATGAGCAGTTCTTC.